These 8 T cell receptor beta chains came from one sample sequenced in a study of radiation and T cells in renal cell carcinoma. Time point here: baseline pretreatment blood. The treatment: 15 Gy SBRT to primary tumor, nephrectomy 4 weeks later. Using immunoSEQ multiplex PCR, the repertoire was profiled, and TCRdb retains in-frame clones only, with some absent. The table lists approximately 120,000 clones, around 84% of them singletons. Sequenced material: blood, taken from a patient whose treatment included radiotherapy and nephrectomy. The receptors originated from a woman aged 55-70 years with renal cell carcinoma.

The rearrangement uses TRBV5-6 and TRBJ1-2; D is ambiguous. The germline gives CDR1 SGHDT, CDR2 YYEEEE. The CDR3 consists of 14 residues. V lost 2 bases, J lost 2 bases, and 10 bases lay in between. CDR3 DNA sequence: TGTGCCAGCAGCTTATATCAGGACAACTATGGCTACACCTTC. This encodes CASSLYQDNYGYTF.

The chain uses TRBV2 and TRBJ2-7; TRBD1 is a possible D gene (6 bases). From germline, CDR1 is SNHLY and CDR2 FYNNEI. V was shortened by 6 bases and J by 0 bases, with 12 bases between the two germline ends. The CDR3 consists of 14 residues. The CDR3 DNA reads TGTGCCAGCAGACCCCGGGACAACTCCTACGAGCAGTACTTC. Amino acid sequence: CASRPRDNSYEQYF. Together with reference TRBV2 and TRBJ2-7, the CDR3 gives the full variable domain: EPEVTQTPSHQVTQMGQEVILRCVPISNHLYFYWYRQILGQKVEFLVSFYNNEISEKSEIFDDQFSVERPDGSNFTLKIRSTKLEDSAMYFCASRPRDNSYEQYFGPGTRLTVT.

V usage is TRBV2 and J usage is TRBJ1-3; the D gene is possibly TRBD1 (5 bases). CDR1 is SNHLY, CDR2 FYNNEI, per germline. The V end was cut by 4 bases, the J end by 3 bases, with 7 bases between. There are 13 residues in the CDR3. The CDR3 spells CASSGQFGNTIYF. In DNA, the CDR3 is TGTGCCAGCAGTGGACAGTTTGGAAACACCATATATTTT.

The chain recombines TRBV6-1 with TRBJ2-2, with TRBD1 as a possible D gene (6 bases). This CDR3 contains 15 residues. In germline, CDR1 is MNHNS, CDR2 SASEGT. Deletions cut 8 bases from V and 5 bases from J, with 18 bases between. The CDR3 coding sequence is TGTGCCAGCGTACTCAACAGGGCGGAAACCGGGGAGCTGTTTTTT. It is translated as CASVLNRAETGELFF.

The chain links TRBV28 to TRBJ1-1; 7 bases agree with TRBD1. The CDR3 runs to 12 residues. Germline CDR1 MDHEN, CDR2 SYDVKM. V was pared by 7 bases and J by 1 base, with 0 bases of the junction left unmatched. The DNA for the CDR3 is TGTGCCAGCAAGGGGGCGAACACTGAAGCTTTCTTT. The encoded protein is CASKGANTEAFF.

The table lists this clone with a few counts. The J gene is TRBJ2-7, the V gene TRBV6-6, with 7 bases lining up with TRBD1. Germline V gives CDR1 MNHNY, CDR2 SVGAGI (reference sequence). This CDR3 contains 14 residues. V trimming: 6 bases; J trimming: 2 bases; junction bases outside the gene matches: 7. CDR3 in DNA: TGTGCCAGCAGATACCGGGACAGCCCCTACGAGCAGTACTTC. This sequence encodes CASRYRDSPYEQYF.

The chain combines TRBV5-1 with TRBJ2-7, with D possibly TRBD1 on 6 matching bases. Germline CDR1 is SGHRS and CDR2 is YFSETQ. V lost 0 bases and J lost 0, with 10 bases in between. The CDR3 is 15 residues long. CDR3 amino acids: CASSLGQARSYEQYF. The DNA for the CDR3 is TGCGCCAGCAGCTTGGGACAGGCTCGCTCCTACGAGCAGTACTTC.

The gene calls are TRBV30 and TRBJ2-1; 9 nucleotides agree with TRBD1. Germline V gene data show CDR1 as GTSNPN and CDR2 as SVGIG (reference sequence). V was pared by 3 bases and J by 0 bases, with 3 bases of the junction left unmatched. The CDR3 sequence is 15 residues long. CDR3 DNA: TGTGCCTGGAGCCACAGGGGGCGCTCCTACAATGAGCAGTTCTTC. Its translation is CAWSHRGRSYNEQFF.